These 21 T cell receptor beta chains came from one sample sequenced in a study of T cells expressing NK-cell markers. One entry per CDR3 protein, without DNA, is what TCRdb gives after re-calling the 5' RACE reads. Recorded for this sample: some 340,000 distinct CDR3 sequences. The sequenced material came from blood T cells: a sorted CD56 or NKG2C T cell subset, CD4+ or CD8+ T cells, or bulk PBMC T cells (not recorded which). The receptors shown here come from a man aged 18-69 years in good health.

The chain couples TRBV28 to TRBJ2-5; as DNA is missing, the TRBD2 call by TCRdb cannot be tested. The V gene's germline CDR1 is MDHEN and CDR2 SYDVKM. The CDR3 spans 17 residues. The CDR3 loop is CASRRRGLAGRQETQYF.

The V and J genes are TRBV30 and TRBJ2-2; TCRdb returns TRBD2, unconfirmable since there is no DNA. The germline gives CDR1 GTSNPN, CDR2 SVGIG (reference sequence). CDR3 size: 14 residues. The CDR3 protein is CAWSNLRAAGELFF.

V usage is TRBV12-3 or TRBV12-4 and J usage is TRBJ1-6; the D call of TRBD1 rests on TCRdb alone, since no DNA is present to check it. The CDR3 runs to 15 residues. The CDR3 reads CASSSRQVYNSPLHF.

The chain uses TRBV7-2 and TRBJ2-3; the D call of TRBD1 rests on TCRdb alone, since no DNA is present to check it. CDR3 length: 15 residues. The germline CDR1 and CDR2 sequences are SGHTA and FQGNSA. The CDR3 loop reads CASSSRGTYTDTQYF.

The J gene is TRBJ2-3, the V gene TRBV6-5; TCRdb names TRBD1, which stays unverified in the absence of DNA. From germline, CDR1 is MNHEY and CDR2 SVGAGI. The CDR3 loop spans 16 amino acids. CDR3 residues: CASSYSGRGFTDTQYF.

The chain recombines TRBV11-2 with TRBJ2-3; the TCRdb D gene call, TRBD2, has no DNA to confirm it. Germline values: CDR1 SGHAT, CDR2 FQNNGV. CDR3 length: 19 amino acids. The CDR3 region is CASSLDGWLAGGHTDTQYF.

This chain uses TRBV6-1 with TRBJ1-1; TCRdb gives TRBD1 as the D gene, but with no DNA this cannot be confirmed. Germline V gene data show CDR1 as MNHNS and CDR2 as SASEGT. The CDR3 has 14 amino acids. CDR3 sequence: CASSVTAGLREAFF.

The rearrangement uses TRBV11-1 and TRBJ1-1; the TCRdb call, TRBD1, lacks DNA for checking. Germline CDR1 is SGHAT and CDR2 is FQDESV (reference sequence). CDR3 size: 16 residues. CDR3 residues: CASSPQIGQGRSEAFF.

This chain connects TRBV6-1 to TRBJ1-6; TCRdb indicates TRBD1, and absent DNA this call remains unverified. Germline V gene data show CDR1 as MNHNS and CDR2 as SASEGT. This CDR3 is built from 13 residues. CDR3 residues: CATAGQGYSPLHF.

The chain is built from TRBV18 and TRBJ1-4; TCRdb reports TRBD1, a call that lacks DNA to check it against. Germline CDR1 reads KGHSH; CDR2 reads LQKENI. The CDR3 has 12 residues. The chain's CDR3 is CASSTNREELFF.

The chain joins TRBV12-3 or TRBV12-4 to TRBJ1-2; TCRdb lists TRBD1, though no DNA is available to test this call. This CDR3 spans 15 amino acids. The CDR3 spells CASSLSAEGLGGYTF.

The chain has TRBV18 and TRBJ2-7; the D call from TCRdb, TRBD1, cannot be confirmed without DNA. The V gene's germline CDR1 is KGHSH and CDR2 LQKENI. The CDR3 consists of 17 residues. CDR3: CASSLTAGQLNPYEQYF. The variable domain in full, completed from reference TRBV18 and TRBJ2-7, reads NAGVMQNPRHLVRRRGQEARLRCSPMKGHSHVYWYRQLPEEGLKFMVYLQKENIIDESGMPKERFSAEFPKEGPSILRIQQVVRGDSAAYFCASSLTAGQLNPYEQYFGPGTRLTVT.

The gene calls are TRBV5-1 and TRBJ2-3; TCRdb's D call, TRBD2, is unchecked because there is no DNA. Germline V gene data show CDR1 as SGHRS and CDR2 as YFSETQ. The CDR3 runs to 17 residues. This CDR3 is CASRLGPSPSSTDTQYF. The full variable domain, in which reference TRBV5-1 and TRBJ2-3 provide the parts outside the CDR3, is KAGVTQTPRYLIKTRGQQVTLSCSPISGHRSVSWYQQTPGQGLQFLFEYFSETQRNKGNFPGRFSGRQFSNSRSEMNVSTLELGDSALYLCASRLGPSPSSTDTQYFGPGTRLTVL.

The rearrangement uses TRBV12-3 or TRBV12-4 and TRBJ2-1; TCRdb indicates TRBD2, and absent DNA this call remains unverified. There are 16 residues in the CDR3. The CDR3 loop reads CASSPLWRGAYNEQFF.

This chain joins TRBV6-1 and TRBJ1-5; TCRdb selects TRBD1, and the lack of DNA leaves this call unchecked. The CDR3 sequence is 14 residues long. Germline V gives CDR1 MNHNS, CDR2 SASEGT. The CDR3 is CASSRTVTNQPQHF.

The rearrangement uses TRBV6-6 and TRBJ2-7. CDR1 and CDR2 (germline): MNHNY, SVGAGI (reference sequence). CDR3 length: 12 amino acids. CDR3 in amino acids: CASKAGSYEQYF.

The rearrangement joins TRBV6-1 to TRBJ1-5; absent DNA, TCRdb's TRBD1 call cannot be checked. The CDR3 totals 15 residues. In germline, CDR1 is MNHNS, CDR2 SASEGT. The CDR3 sequence is CASRQDRISNQPQHF.

The chain combines TRBV11-2 with TRBJ1-1; TCRdb returns TRBD1, unconfirmable since there is no DNA. In germline, CDR1 is SGHAT, CDR2 FQNNGV. This CDR3 has 18 residues. CDR3 protein: CASSFRDKALSRDTEAFF.

The rearrangement joins TRBV18 to TRBJ1-6. This CDR3 has 16 amino acids. In germline, CDR1 is KGHSH, CDR2 LQKENI. The CDR3 loop is CASSPPFHGTLSPLHF.

The chain uses TRBV7-2 and TRBJ2-3; TCRdb indicates TRBD2, and absent DNA this call remains unverified. Germline CDR1 reads SGHTA; CDR2 reads FQGNSA. The CDR3 spans 16 residues. CDR3 protein: CASNNQPGLAGDTQYF.

The chain joins TRBV7-2 to TRBJ2-1; as DNA is missing, the TRBD2 call by TCRdb cannot be tested. CDR3 length: 15 amino acids. The germline CDR1 and CDR2 sequences are SGHTA and FQGNSA. The CDR3 here is CASSAALAGGGEQFF.